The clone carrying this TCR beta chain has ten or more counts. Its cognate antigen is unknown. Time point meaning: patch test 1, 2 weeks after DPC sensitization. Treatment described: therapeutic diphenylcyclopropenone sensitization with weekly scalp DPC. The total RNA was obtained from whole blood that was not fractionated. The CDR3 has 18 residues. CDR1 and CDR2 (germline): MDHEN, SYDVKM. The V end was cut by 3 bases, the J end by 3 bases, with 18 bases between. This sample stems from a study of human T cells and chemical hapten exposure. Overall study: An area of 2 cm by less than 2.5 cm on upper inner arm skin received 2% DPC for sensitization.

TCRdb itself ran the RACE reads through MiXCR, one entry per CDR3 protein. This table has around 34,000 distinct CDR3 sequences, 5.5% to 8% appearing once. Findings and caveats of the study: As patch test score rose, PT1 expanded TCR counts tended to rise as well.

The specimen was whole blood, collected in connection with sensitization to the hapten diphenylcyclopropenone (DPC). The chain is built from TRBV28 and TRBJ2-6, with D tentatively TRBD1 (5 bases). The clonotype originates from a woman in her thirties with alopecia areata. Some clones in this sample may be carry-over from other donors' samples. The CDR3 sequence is CASSLPGFGNFGANVLTF. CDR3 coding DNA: TGTGCCAGCAGTTTGCCAGGGTTTGGAAACTTTGGGGCCAACGTCCTGACTTTC.